This entry features one TCR beta chain sequence. The sample holds a few counts of this clonotype. This receptor's antigen is unknown. Sequence at one end of the junction differs from germline and may be a read error. This sample stems from a study of T cells after yellow fever vaccination (dated by TCRdb to about 2019). The study in broad terms: The SMART-Seq v4 Ultra Low Input RNA kit was used to prepare libraries from fractions with low cell numbers. To follow T-cell clones before and after primary and booster YFV17D yellow fever vaccination, bulk TCR alpha and beta repertoires were sequenced over time. Two healthy male donors, one aged 18 to 30 and one aged 30 to 40 years, made up the cohort. Blood was drawn at multiple timepoints before and after primary and secondary immunization, with bulk PBMC replicates and cell subsets isolated.

TCR cDNA was synthesized by 5'RACE template switching, through which a universal primer site and unique molecular identifiers were introduced. Priming for cDNA synthesis came from both the TCR alpha and TCR beta constant segments. Libraries were amplified in two PCR steps, with sample barcodes and sequencing adapters added in the second step. Libraries were sequenced on Illumina HiSeq 2500 (2x100 bp) or NovaSeq (2x150 bp). The paper's data handling went like this. Reads were demultiplexed and collapsed into UMI consensus sequences with MIGEC, and V(D)J alignment was performed with MiXCR. Using edgeR on replicate PBMC samples, clonotypes were called vaccine-responding if FDR was below 0.01 and the log2 fold change was above 5 up to day 15. Bulk clonotypes were assigned CD4 or CD8 identity according to which sequenced CD4 or CD8 repertoire held them at higher abundance. Using fastp trimming at Q25 and MiXCR clonotype assembly, TCRdb reanalyzed the public sequencing data and kept in-frame beta chains. Duplicate CDR3 protein sequences are folded into a single record with the most common DNA and genes. Here the V and J calls rest on TCRdb's processing, not on the authors' analysis. This sample gives some 32,000 distinct CDR3 sequences in total; under 4.5% of them show up just once. The ten largest clones represent about half of the sample.

Summary of the overall study and its limitations: Compared with the primary T-cell response, the secondary T-cell response was faster but weaker, reaching its peak on day 5 rather than on day 15. FACS-sorted repertoires could contain abundant contaminating clonotypes from the bulk population, so computational filtering was required. A small fraction of clonotypes showed up in both the CD4 and CD8 compartments, probably as a result of convergent recombination. Only two donors were included in the study, so the extent to which the findings can be generalized is limited. After the booster, most clones that had expanded after primary vaccination were detected again (roughly 95% of CD4 and more than 80% of CD8), suggesting broad maintenance of memory.

Sample treatment or condition, as interpreted from the label and publication: live attenuated yellow fever vaccine strain. A standard Ficoll-Paque protocol was used to isolate PBMCs from peripheral blood. CD4 and CD8 T-cell fractions were isolated with Dynabeads CD4 and CD8 positive selection kits. TriZol was used to extract RNA from bulk PBMCs, from CD4 and CD8 fractions, and from dextramer-positive and dextramer-negative fractions. Including the terminal cysteine and phenylalanine, the CDR3 comprises 18 residues. Just the 54-base CDR3 DNA is kept, in frame starting at base 1. Here the chain combines TRBV12-3 or TRBV12-4 and TRBJ2-1, and TRBD2 matches 7 of the central bases. The specimen comprised CD8+ T cells sorted from PBMCs, sampled 5 days after the yellow fever booster vaccination. The sequence came from a man aged 25-45 years who received the YFV17D yellow fever vaccine. The bases read TGTGCCTGCAGTGAGGGGAGGGTGGGGACCCGCTCCTACAATGAGCAGTTCTTC. Its protein reads: CACSEGRVGTRSYNEQFF.